The 9 T cell receptor beta chains below were found in one sample sequenced in a study of control samples from healthy donors and cancer patients. Here immunoSEQ multiplex PCR was the method, and the copy in TCRdb shows in-frame clones only, minus some. This table has about 100,000 clones, approximately 86% appearing once. What was sequenced was blood. These receptors were collected from a man in his thirties or forties in good health.

This rearrangement joins TRBV28 to TRBJ1-5; D is ambiguous. V shed 8 bases and J shed 4 bases, with 12 bases lying between them. This CDR3 has 13 residues. In germline, CDR1 is MDHEN, CDR2 SYDVKM. The CDR3 is CASLNRSNQPQHF. As DNA, the CDR3 is TGTGCCAGCCTTAACAGATCAAATCAGCCCCAGCATTTT.

The rearrangement joins TRBV27 to TRBJ2-1; D unresolved. Germline V gene sequence: CDR1 MNHEY, CDR2 SMNVEV (reference sequence). The CDR3 totals 15 residues. Trimming took 2 bases from V and 6 from J, leaving 14 bases between them. CDR3 DNA: TGTGCCAGCAGTTTAAACCCCCTCCTTTTCAATGAGCAGTTCTTC. It yields the protein CASSLNPLLFNEQFF.

The chain is built from TRBV11-2 and TRBJ2-7; tentative D call: TRBD1 (5 bases). The CDR3 has 16 residues. Germline-derived CDR1 and CDR2 are SGHAT and FQNNGV. The germline V and J ends were trimmed by 0 bases and 2 bases, with 14 bases remaining between them. DNA for the CDR3: TGTGCCAGCAGCTTAGAGGCAGGTCAGGGCGCCTACGAGCAGTACTTC. This translates into CASSLEAGQGAYEQYF.

This rearrangement joins TRBV5-6 to TRBJ1-2; D not certain. This CDR3 region has 13 residues. Looked up from germline, CDR1 is SGHDT and CDR2 is YYEEEE. Trimming pared 4 bases from V and 4 bases from J, leaving 11 bases between. The CDR3 region is CASSRWSGYGYTF. Here the CDR3 DNA reads TGTGCCAGCAGCCGCTGGTCGGGCTATGGCTACACCTTC.

The J gene is TRBJ1-6, the V gene TRBV5-1; the match to TRBD1 covers 9 bases. Germline CDR1 is SGHRS and CDR2 is YFSETQ. The CDR3 contains 14 residues. V trimming: 4 bases; J trimming: 14 bases; junction bases outside the gene matches: 10. CDR3 nucleotide sequence: TGCGCCAGCAGCCTGGACAGGGGAAAAAGATCCCTCCACTTT. Encoded protein: CASSLDRGKRSLHF. Full variable domain (outside the CDR3, taken from reference TRBV5-1 and TRBJ1-6): KAGVTQTPRYLIKTRGQQVTLSCSPISGHRSVSWYQQTPGQGLQFLFEYFSETQRNKGNFPGRFSGRQFSNSRSEMNVSTLELGDSALYLCASSLDRGKRSLHFGNGTRLTVT.

The J gene is TRBJ1-1, the V gene TRBV7-9; no clear D gene. Germline CDR1 SEHNR, CDR2 FQNEAQ (reference sequence). Trimming pared 1 base from V and 6 bases from J, leaving 12 bases between. The CDR3 loop spans 14 amino acids. This CDR3 reads CASSLVTPAAEAFF. The CDR3 region has the DNA TGTGCCAGCAGCTTAGTCACCCCCGCTGCTGAAGCTTTCTTT.

The V gene is TRBV6-5, the J gene TRBJ2-1, with D hard to call. V gave up 5 bases and J gave up 4 bases, with 15 bases separating them. Per the germline V gene, CDR1 is MNHEY and CDR2 is SVGAGI. The CDR3 totals 15 residues. In nucleotides, the CDR3 is TGTGCCAGCAGTAATTCTCGACTGGTTTACAATGAGCAGTTCTTC. Protein sequence: CASSNSRLVYNEQFF.

The chain joins TRBV7-9 to TRBJ1-1; D unresolved. V was shortened by 5 bases and J by 8 bases, with 9 bases between the two germline ends. Germline loops: CDR1 SEHNR, CDR2 FQNEAQ (reference sequence). The CDR3 runs 11 residues. CDR3: CASSHLPEAFF. The CDR3 DNA reads as TGTGCCAGCAGCCATCTCCCGGAAGCTTTCTTT.

The chain recombines TRBV5-1 with TRBJ1-2; 9 bases are a match to TRBD1. V dropped 4 bases and J dropped 8; count of bases not matched to a gene: 12. Looked up from germline, CDR1 is SGHRS and CDR2 is YFSETQ. This CDR3 spans 15 amino acids. In DNA, the CDR3 is TGCGCCAGCAGCCCCCCGGACAGGGGATTTAGAGGCTACACCTTC. Translating it yields CASSPPDRGFRGYTF. Complete variable domain (other parts from reference TRBV5-1 and TRBJ1-2): KAGVTQTPRYLIKTRGQQVTLSCSPISGHRSVSWYQQTPGQGLQFLFEYFSETQRNKGNFPGRFSGRQFSNSRSEMNVSTLELGDSALYLCASSPPDRGFRGYTFGSGTRLTVV.